This is a list of T cell receptor beta chains from one sample in a study of cytomegalovirus exposure and HLA in healthy donors. Generated by immunoSEQ multiplex PCR, the TCRdb table keeps only in-frame clones and is missing some. This table holds about 240,000 clones, around 85% found once. Sample: PBMCs. The receptors were gathered from a woman between 25 and 40 years old in good health and CMV-seropositive. CDR3s include the opening cysteine and the closing phenylalanine or tryptophan. A D gene is named only where the DNA matches it firmly. Only some rows state a clone size, as once, few, many or a class for expanded clones.

>15|TRBD1|.|TRBJ1-5|TRBV9
TGTGCCAGCAGCGCGGGACAGGGAAAGGGACAGCCCCAGCATTTT
CASSAGQGKGQPQHF
>19|TRBD2|.|TRBJ2-6|TRBV19
TGTGCCAGTAGTATCCTCGTAGCGGGAGTCGGCTCTGGGGCCAACGTCCTGACTTTC
CASSILVAGVGSGANVLTF
>14|TRBD2|.|TRBJ2-3|TRBV30
TGTGCCTGGAGTAGCGGGAGGGATGCAGATACGCAGTATTTT
CAWSSGRDADTQYF
>14|.|.|TRBJ1-5|TRBV18
TGTGCCAGCTCACCACCGGGCAGGGGACAGCCCCAGCATTTT
CASSPPGRGQPQHF
>14|.|.|TRBJ1-3|TRBV6-1
TGTGCCAGCAGTGTCGGGGGGGATGGAAACACCATATATTTT
CASSVGGDGNTIYF
>15|.|.|TRBJ2-3|TRBV11-2
TGTGCCAGCAGCTCACCGGGATCTAGCACAGATACGCAGTATTTT
CASSSPGSSTDTQYF
>15|TRBD2|.|TRBJ2-1|TRBV27
TGTGCCAGCAGTGTTACTAGCGGGAGCGAACACGAGCAGTTCTTC
CASSVTSGSEHEQFF
>15|.|.|TRBJ2-1|TRBV10-3
TGTGCCATCAGAGGGGACGGGAGCTCCTACAATGAGCAGTTCTTC
CAIRGDGSSYNEQFF
>13|.|.|TRBJ1-1|TRBV9
TGTGCCAGCAGCGTAGGTCAGTACACTGAAGCTTTCTTT
CASSVGQYTEAFF
>17|TRBD2|.|TRBJ2-1|TRBV4-1
TGCGCCAGCAGCCAGGATGAGCCGGGACTAGGCATAAATGAGCAGTTCTTC
CASSQDEPGLGINEQFF
>13|.|.|TRBJ2-3|TRBV29-1
TGCAGCGGCCTCCGGGGGGCCGCAGATACGCAGTATTTT
CSGLRGAADTQYF
>13|TRBD2|.|TRBJ2-7|TRBV30
TGTGCCTGGGACTCACTAGCGGTCTACGAGCAGTACTTC
CAWDSLAVYEQYF
>16|TRBD2|.|TRBJ2-1|TRBV18
TGTGCCAGCTCACCCCCAGCGGGAAAGGGACGAAATGAGCAGTTCTTC
CASSPPAGKGRNEQFF
>15|TRBD2|.|TRBJ2-1|TRBV5-1
TGCGCCAGCAGCTTTAGCGGGAGCTTAGACAATGAGCAGTTCTTC
CASSFSGSLDNEQFF
>17|.|.|TRBJ2-2|TRBV5-4
TGTGCCAGCAGCGGGGGCTTTGGGGGAGGGTACACCGGGGAGCTGTTTTTT
CASSGGFGGGYTGELFF
>17|TRBD2|once|TRBJ2-3|TRBV5-8
TGTGCCAGCAGCTCGAGACTAGCGGGAGTATCCCCAGATACGCAGTATTTT
CASSSRLAGVSPDTQYF
>14|TRBD1|.|TRBJ1-1|TRBV6-5
TGTGCCAGCAATCGACAGGGGGCAGACACTGAAGCTTTCTTT
CASNRQGADTEAFF
>12|.|.|TRBJ1-1|TRBV5-1
TGCGCCAGCAGCGCGACAGACACTGAAGCTTTCTTT
CASSATDTEAFF
>12|TRBD1|few|TRBJ1-2|TRBV29-1
TGCAGCGGAGGGGGACAGGGAGCTGGCTACACCTTC
CSGGGQGAGYTF
>17|TRBD1|.|TRBJ2-3|TRBV19
TGTGCCAGTAGTACCCTCGGTAAGGGGGCCAGCACAGATACGCAGTATTTT
CASSTLGKGASTDTQYF
>15|TRBD2|.|TRBJ2-7|TRBV28
TGTGCCAGCACAACCGGGACTAGCGGCACCTACGAGCAGTACTTC
CASTTGTSGTYEQYF
>14|.|.|TRBJ2-3|TRBV11-2
TGTGCCAGCAGCTTAAGGGGCCCCGCCGATACGCAGTATTTT
CASSLRGPADTQYF
>15|TRBD1|.|TRBJ1-1|TRBV5-1
TGCGCCAGCAGCCCGGCGACAGGGAAAGGGACTGAAGCTTTCTTT
CASSPATGKGTEAFF
>14|TRBD1|.|TRBJ1-1|TRBV29-1
TGCAGCTCTCGACAGGGGTCCAGAGATACTGAAGCTTTCTTT
CSSRQGSRDTEAFF
>16|.|.|TRBJ2-7|TRBV19
TGTGCCAGTAGTATAGTCCCCGGTCCGGGAGTCTACGAGCAGTACTTC
CASSIVPGPGVYEQYF
>15|TRBD1|.|TRBJ1-1|TRBV13
TGTGCCAGCAGCCCACAGACAGGGGTAACCACTGAAGCTTTCTTT
CASSPQTGVTTEAFF
>15|.|.|TRBJ2-3|TRBV7-8
TGTGCCAGCAGCTCAAGACAGGACTTCACAGATACGCAGTATTTT
CASSSRQDFTDTQYF
>13|TRBD1|.|TRBJ2-7|TRBV27
TGTGCCAGCCGGGACAGAAACTCCTACGAGCAGTACTTC
CASRDRNSYEQYF
>16|TRBD2|.|TRBJ2-1|TRBV6-4
TGTGCCAGCAGTGACTCGGAGGCTAGCGGGTTGGGTGAGCAGTTCTTC
CASSDSEASGLGEQFF
>15|.|.|TRBJ1-1|TRBV5-1
TGCGCCAGCCACGCCGGTTGGGGGGAAGGGACTGAAGCTTTCTTT
CASHAGWGEGTEAFF
>14|TRBD1|.|TRBJ1-4|TRBV5-1
TGCGCCAGCAGTCCAGGGACAGGGGGTGAAAAACTGTTTTTT
CASSPGTGGEKLFF
>14|.|.|TRBJ1-4|TRBV30
TGTGCCTGGAGATTGGCGGGGGGCTCTGAAAAACTGTTTTTT
CAWRLAGGSEKLFF
>14|.|once|TRBJ1-2|TRBV7-2
TGTGCCAGCAGCCGGACGACGGTGGGGGGTGGCTACACCTTC
CASSRTTVGGGYTF
>13|.|.|TRBJ1-2|TRBV5-1
TGCGCCAGCAGCTCGCTGGGGGGGGATGGCTACACCTTC
CASSSLGGDGYTF
>14|TRBD2|.|TRBJ2-2|TRBV29-1
TGCAGCGTTAGAGCGGGAGGGCCCACCGGGGAGCTGTTTTTT
CSVRAGGPTGELFF
>16|TRBD2|.|TRBJ2-1|TRBV10-3
TGTGCCATCCGGGGGACAAAGGGACTAGCGGGAGATGAGCAGTTCTTC
CAIRGTKGLAGDEQFF
>13|.|.|TRBJ2-3|TRBV7-3
TGTGCCAGCAGCCATAAGCCGACAGATACGCAGTATTTT
CASSHKPTDTQYF
>14|TRBD2|.|TRBJ2-7|TRBV27
TGTGCCAGCAGTTTTGCGGGAGGAAAGGTCGAGCAGTACTTC
CASSFAGGKVEQYF
>15|.|.|TRBJ2-7|TRBV30
TGTGCCTGGAGTTACCTAGCGACCAGTTCCTACGAGCAGTACTTC
CAWSYLATSSYEQYF
>19|TRBD2|.|TRBJ2-2|TRBV5-1
TGCGCCAGCAGCCCGCGGGGAGCGGGAGGCCCCCCGGGTACCGGGGAGCTGTTTTTT
CASSPRGAGGPPGTGELFF
>15|.|.|TRBJ1-5|TRBV27
TGTGCCAGCAGTTCGACAGGCCACATCAATCAGCCCCAGCATTTT
CASSSTGHINQPQHF
>16|TRBD1|.|TRBJ2-7|TRBV28
TGTGCCAGCACTCAAACCGCACAGGGGGCCACCTACGAGCAGTACTTC
CASTQTAQGATYEQYF
>15|TRBD1|.|TRBJ1-5|TRBV7-2
TGTGCCAGCAGCTTAGAAACAGGGGTAAATCAGCCCCAGCATTTT
CASSLETGVNQPQHF
>15|.|.|TRBJ1-4|TRBV7-9
TGTGCCAGCAGCCCTTTAGAGGCCCATAATGAAAAACTGTTTTTT
CASSPLEAHNEKLFF
>14|TRBD1|.|TRBJ2-7|TRBV5-6
TGTGCCAGCAGCCCAGACAGGGGGTACTACGAGCAGTACTTC
CASSPDRGYYEQYF
>15|.|once|TRBJ1-2|TRBV19
.
CASSKDRDFGSGYTF
>15|TRBD2|.|TRBJ2-7|TRBV7-9
TGTGCCAGCAGCTTAGAAAGCGGGGGCTCCTACGAGCAGTACTTC
CASSLESGGSYEQYF
>14|TRBD2|once|TRBJ2-1|TRBV6-5
TGTGCCAGCAGTTACTCCCTAGCGGGACCCGAGCAGTTCTTC
CASSYSLAGPEQFF
>16|TRBD1|.|TRBJ1-1|TRBV29-1
TGCAGCGTTGAAGATACAGGGGCAGGGGTGCAAGCTGAAGCTTTCTTT
CSVEDTGAGVQAEAFF
>15|.|.|TRBJ2-7|TRBV30
TGTGCCTGGAGTGCGAAATCGACCGCGGTCCACGAGCAGTACTTC
CAWSAKSTAVHEQYF
>12|.|.|TRBJ1-1|TRBV27
TGTGCCAGCAGTTTCTCAGGGTCTGAAGCTTTCTTT
CASSFSGSEAFF
>16|.|once|TRBJ1-1|TRBV5-1
TGCGCCAGCAGCTTGGCCGGGTCGTCGCTGAACACTGAAGCTTTCTTT
CASSLAGSSLNTEAFF
>14|.|.|TRBJ2-6|TRBV9
TGTGCCAGCAGCGTCAGCTCTGGGGCCAACGTCCTGACTTTC
CASSVSSGANVLTF
>15|TRBD2|.|TRBJ2-7|TRBV27
TGTGCCAGCAGTCCGGCGGGGGGTCATACCTACGAGCAGTACTTC
CASSPAGGHTYEQYF
>14|.|.|TRBJ2-1|TRBV5-5
TGTGCCAGCAGCTTGGAGCGTACCTACAATGAGCAGTTCTTC
CASSLERTYNEQFF